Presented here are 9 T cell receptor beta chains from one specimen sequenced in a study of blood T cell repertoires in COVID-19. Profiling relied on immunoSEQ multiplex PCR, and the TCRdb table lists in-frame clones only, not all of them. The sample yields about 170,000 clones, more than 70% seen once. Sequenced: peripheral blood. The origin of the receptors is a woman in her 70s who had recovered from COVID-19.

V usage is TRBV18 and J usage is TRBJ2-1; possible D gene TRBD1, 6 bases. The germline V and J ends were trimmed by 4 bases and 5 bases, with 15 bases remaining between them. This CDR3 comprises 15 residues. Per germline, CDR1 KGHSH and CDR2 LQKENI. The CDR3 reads CASSRRGAGDNEQFF. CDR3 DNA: TGTGCCAGCTCACGCCGTGGCGCAGGGGACAATGAGCAGTTCTTC.

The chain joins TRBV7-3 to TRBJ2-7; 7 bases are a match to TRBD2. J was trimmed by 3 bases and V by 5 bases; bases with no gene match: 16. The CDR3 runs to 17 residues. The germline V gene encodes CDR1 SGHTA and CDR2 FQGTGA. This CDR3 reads CASSPKGGLVGSYEQYF. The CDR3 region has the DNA TGTGCCAGCAGCCCCAAGGGCGGACTAGTCGGGAGCTACGAGCAGTACTTC.

The CDR3 protein is CASSSTRQGASNYGYTF. For the CDR3, the DNA is TGTGCCAGCAGCAGCACCCGACAGGGGGCGTCTAACTATGGCTACACCTTC. This chain connects TRBV5-6 to TRBJ1-2; TRBD1 matches 10 bases. This CDR3 is built from 17 residues. Germline CDR1 and CDR2: SGHDT and YYEEEE. V shed 4 bases, J shed 0 bases, and the junction held 9 bases outside the gene matches.

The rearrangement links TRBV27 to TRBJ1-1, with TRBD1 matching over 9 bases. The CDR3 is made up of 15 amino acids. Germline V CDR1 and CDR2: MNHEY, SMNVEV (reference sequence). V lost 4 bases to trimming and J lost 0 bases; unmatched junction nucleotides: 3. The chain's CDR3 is CASSWGDRVNTEAFF. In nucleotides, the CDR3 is TGTGCCAGCAGTTGGGGGGACAGGGTGAACACTGAAGCTTTCTTT.

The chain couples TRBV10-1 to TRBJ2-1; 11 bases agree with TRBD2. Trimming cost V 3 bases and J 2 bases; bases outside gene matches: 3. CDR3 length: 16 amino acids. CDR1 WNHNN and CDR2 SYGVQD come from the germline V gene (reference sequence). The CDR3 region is CASSEVAGGPYNEQFF. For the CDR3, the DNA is TGCGCCAGCAGTGAAGTAGCGGGGGGGCCCTACAATGAGCAGTTCTTC.

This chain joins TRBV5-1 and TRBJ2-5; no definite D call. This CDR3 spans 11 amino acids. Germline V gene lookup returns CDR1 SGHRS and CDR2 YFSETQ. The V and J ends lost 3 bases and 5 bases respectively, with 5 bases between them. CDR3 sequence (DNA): TGCGCCAGCAGCTCCGGGGAGACCCAGTACTTC. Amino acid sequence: CASSSGETQYF.

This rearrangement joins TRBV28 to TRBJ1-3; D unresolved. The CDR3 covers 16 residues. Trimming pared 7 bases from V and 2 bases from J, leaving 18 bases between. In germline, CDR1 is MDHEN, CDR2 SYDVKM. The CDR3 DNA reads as TGTGCCAGCACTCCTTTCCGACAAACAACTGGAAACACCATATATTTT. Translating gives CASTPFRQTTGNTIYF.

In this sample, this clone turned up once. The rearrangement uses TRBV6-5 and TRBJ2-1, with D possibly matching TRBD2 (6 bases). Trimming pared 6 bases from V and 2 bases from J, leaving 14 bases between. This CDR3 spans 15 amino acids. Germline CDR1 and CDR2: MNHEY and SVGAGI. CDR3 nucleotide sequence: TGTGCCAGCAGCAACCGGGACTTAGCCTACAATGAGCAGTTCTTC. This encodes CASSNRDLAYNEQFF.

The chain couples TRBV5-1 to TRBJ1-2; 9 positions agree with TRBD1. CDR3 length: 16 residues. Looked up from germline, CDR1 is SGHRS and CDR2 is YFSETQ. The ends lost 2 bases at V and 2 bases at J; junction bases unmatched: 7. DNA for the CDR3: TGCGCCAGCAGCTTTCAGGGACAGGGCCTAAACTATGGCTACACCTTC. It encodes CASSFQGQGLNYGYTF.